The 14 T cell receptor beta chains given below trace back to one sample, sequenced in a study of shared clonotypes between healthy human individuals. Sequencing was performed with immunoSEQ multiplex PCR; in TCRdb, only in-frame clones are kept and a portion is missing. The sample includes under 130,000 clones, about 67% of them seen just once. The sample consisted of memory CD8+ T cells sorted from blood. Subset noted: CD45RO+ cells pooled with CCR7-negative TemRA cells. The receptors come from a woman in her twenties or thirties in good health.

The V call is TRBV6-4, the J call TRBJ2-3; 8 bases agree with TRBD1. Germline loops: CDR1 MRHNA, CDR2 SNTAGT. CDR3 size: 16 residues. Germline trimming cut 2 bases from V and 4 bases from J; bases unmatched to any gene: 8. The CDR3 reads CASSDGVQGGADTQYF. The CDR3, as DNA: TGTGCCAGCAGTGACGGCGTACAGGGGGGCGCAGATACGCAGTATTTT.

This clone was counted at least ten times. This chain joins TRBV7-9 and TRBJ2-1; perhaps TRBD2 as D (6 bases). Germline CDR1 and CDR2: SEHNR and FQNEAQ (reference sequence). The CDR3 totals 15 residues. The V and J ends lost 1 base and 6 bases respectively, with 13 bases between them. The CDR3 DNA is TGTGCCAGCAGCTTAGTTGCGGGATTCACCAATGAGCAGTTCTTC. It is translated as CASSLVAGFTNEQFF.

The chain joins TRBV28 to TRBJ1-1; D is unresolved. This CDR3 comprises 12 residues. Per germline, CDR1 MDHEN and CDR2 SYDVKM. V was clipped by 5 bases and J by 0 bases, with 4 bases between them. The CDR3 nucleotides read TGTGCCAGCAGTCAACTGAACACTGAAGCTTTCTTT. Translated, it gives CASSQLNTEAFF.

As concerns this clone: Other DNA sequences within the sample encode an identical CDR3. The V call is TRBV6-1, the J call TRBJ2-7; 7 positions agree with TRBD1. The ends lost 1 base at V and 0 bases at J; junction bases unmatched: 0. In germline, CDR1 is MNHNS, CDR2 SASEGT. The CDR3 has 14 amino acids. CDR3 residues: CASSEGDSSYEQYF. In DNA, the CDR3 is TGTGCCAGCAGTGAAGGGGACAGCTCCTACGAGCAGTACTTC.

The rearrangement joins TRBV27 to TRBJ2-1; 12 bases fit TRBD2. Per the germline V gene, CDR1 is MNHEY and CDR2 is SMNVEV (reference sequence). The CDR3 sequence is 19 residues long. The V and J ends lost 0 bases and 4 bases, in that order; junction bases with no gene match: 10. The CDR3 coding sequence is TGTGCCAGCAGTTTATCCCCACTAGCGGGAGGTCCTTTGTACAATGAGCAGTTCTTC. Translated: CASSLSPLAGGPLYNEQFF.

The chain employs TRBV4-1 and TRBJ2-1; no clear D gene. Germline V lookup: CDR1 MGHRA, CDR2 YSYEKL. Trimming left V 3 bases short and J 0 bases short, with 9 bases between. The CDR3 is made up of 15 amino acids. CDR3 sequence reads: CASSQTVSSYNEQFF. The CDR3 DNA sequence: TGCGCCAGCAGCCAGACGGTGAGCTCCTACAATGAGCAGTTCTTC.

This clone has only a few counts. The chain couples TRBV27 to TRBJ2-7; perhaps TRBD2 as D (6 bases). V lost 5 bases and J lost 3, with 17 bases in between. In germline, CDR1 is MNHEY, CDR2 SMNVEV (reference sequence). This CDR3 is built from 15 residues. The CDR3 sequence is CASSPYPGDLYEQYF. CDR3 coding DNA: TGTGCCAGCAGTCCGTACCCGGGGGATCTCTACGAGCAGTACTTC.

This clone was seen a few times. CDR3: CASRPHLANGYTF. The CDR3 DNA sequence: TGTGCCAGCAGACCTCACCTGGCTAATGGCTACACCTTC. The chain is built from TRBV5-4 and TRBJ1-2; the D is unclear. Germline CDR1 SGHNT, CDR2 YYREEE (reference sequence). V dropped 5 bases and J dropped 6 bases, with 14 bases sitting between them. The CDR3 spans 13 residues. Complete variable domain (other parts from reference TRBV5-4 and TRBJ1-2): ETGVTQSPTHLIKTRGQQVTLRCSSQSGHNTVSWYQQALGQGPQFIFQYYREEENGRGNFPPRFSGLQFPNYSSELNVNALELDDSALYLCASRPHLANGYTFGSGTRLTVV.

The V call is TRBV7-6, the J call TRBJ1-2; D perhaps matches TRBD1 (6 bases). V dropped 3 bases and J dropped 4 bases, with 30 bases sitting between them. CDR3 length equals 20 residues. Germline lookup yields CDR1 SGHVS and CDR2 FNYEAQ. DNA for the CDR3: TGTGCCAGCAGCTTCGGGGGGGCCGGCACAGCGCAACCCCTAGGCTATGGCTACACCTTC. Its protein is CASSFGGAGTAQPLGYGYTF.

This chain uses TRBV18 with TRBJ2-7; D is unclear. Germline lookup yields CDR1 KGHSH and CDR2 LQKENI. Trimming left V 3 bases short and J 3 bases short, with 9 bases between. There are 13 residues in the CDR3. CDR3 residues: CASSPPGHYEQYF. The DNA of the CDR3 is TGTGCCAGCTCACCCCCTGGTCACTACGAGCAGTACTTC.

CDR3 region: CASSDTMNTEAFF. CDR3 in DNA: TGTGCCAGCTCGGACACAATGAACACTGAAGCTTTCTTT. This sequence joins TRBV6-1 and TRBJ1-1; D possibly corresponds to TRBD1 (5 bases). Germline-derived CDR1 and CDR2 are MNHNS and SASEGT. V was trimmed by 8 bases and J by 0 bases, leaving 10 bases between them. The CDR3 contains 13 residues.

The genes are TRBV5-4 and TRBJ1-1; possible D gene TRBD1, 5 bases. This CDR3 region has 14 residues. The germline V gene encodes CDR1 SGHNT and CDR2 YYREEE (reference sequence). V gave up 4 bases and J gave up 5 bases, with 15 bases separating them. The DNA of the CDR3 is TGTGCCAGCAGCCAATCCGGGACGAAGACTGAAGCTTTCTTT. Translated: CASSQSGTKTEAFF.

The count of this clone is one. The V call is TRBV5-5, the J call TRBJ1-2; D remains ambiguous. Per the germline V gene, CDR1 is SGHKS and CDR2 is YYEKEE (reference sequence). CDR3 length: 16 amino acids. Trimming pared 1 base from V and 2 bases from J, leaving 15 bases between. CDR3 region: CASSLSRLRRNYGYTF. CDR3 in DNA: TGTGCCAGCAGCTTGAGTAGACTGCGGAGGAACTATGGCTACACCTTC.

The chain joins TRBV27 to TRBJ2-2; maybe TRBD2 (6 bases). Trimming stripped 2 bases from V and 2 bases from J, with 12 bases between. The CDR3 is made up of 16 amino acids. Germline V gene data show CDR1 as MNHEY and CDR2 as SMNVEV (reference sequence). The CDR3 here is CASSLRRGRNTGELFF. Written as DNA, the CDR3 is TGTGCCAGCAGTTTAAGGCGGGGACGCAACACCGGGGAGCTGTTTTTT.